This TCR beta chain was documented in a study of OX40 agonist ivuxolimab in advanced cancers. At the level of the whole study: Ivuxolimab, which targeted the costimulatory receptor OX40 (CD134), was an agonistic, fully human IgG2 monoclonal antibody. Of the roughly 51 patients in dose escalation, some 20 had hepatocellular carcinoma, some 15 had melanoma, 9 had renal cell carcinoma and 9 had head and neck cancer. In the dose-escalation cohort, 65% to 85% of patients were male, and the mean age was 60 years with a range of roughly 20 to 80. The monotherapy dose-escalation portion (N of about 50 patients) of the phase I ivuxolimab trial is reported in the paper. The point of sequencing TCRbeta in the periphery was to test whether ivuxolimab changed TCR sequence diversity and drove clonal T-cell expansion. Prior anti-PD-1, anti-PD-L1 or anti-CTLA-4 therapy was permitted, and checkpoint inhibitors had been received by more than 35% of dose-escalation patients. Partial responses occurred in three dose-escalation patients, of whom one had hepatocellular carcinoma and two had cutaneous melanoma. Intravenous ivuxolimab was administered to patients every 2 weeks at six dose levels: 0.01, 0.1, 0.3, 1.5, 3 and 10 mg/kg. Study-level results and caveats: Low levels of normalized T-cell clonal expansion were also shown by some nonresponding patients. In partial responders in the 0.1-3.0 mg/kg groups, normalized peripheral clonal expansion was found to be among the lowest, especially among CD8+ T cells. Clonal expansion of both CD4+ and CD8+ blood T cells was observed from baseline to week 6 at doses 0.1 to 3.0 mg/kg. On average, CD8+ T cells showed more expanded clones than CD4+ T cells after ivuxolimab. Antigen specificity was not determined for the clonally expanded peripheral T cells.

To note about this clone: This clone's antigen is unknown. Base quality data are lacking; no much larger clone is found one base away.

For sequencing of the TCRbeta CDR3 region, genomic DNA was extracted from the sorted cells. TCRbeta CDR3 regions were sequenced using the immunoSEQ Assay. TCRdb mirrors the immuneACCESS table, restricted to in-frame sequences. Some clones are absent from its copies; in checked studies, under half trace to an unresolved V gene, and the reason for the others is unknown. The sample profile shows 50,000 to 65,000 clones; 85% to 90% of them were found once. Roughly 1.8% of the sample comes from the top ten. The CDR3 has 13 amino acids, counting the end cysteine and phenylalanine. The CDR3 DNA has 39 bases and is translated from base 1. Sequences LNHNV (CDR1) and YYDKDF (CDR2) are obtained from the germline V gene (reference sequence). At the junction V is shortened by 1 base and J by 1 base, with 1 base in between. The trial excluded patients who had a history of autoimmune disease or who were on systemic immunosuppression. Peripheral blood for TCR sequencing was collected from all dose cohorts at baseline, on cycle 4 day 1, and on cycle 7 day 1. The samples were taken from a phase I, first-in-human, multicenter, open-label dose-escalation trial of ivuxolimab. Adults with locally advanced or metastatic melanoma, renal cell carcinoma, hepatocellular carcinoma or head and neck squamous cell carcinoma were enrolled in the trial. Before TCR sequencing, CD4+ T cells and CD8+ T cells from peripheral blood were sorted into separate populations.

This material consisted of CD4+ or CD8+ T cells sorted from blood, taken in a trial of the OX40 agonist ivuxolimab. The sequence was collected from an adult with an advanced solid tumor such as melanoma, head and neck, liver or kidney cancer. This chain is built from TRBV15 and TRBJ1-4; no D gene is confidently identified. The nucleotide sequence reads TGTGCCACCAGCAGAGGAACTAATGAAAAACTGTTTTTT. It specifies CATSRGTNEKLFF.